Listed below are T cell receptor beta chains from one sample, sequenced in a study of blood T cell repertoires in COVID-19. The method was immunoSEQ multiplex PCR; TCRdb's version includes in-frame clones alone and lacks a portion of them. The sample has about 95,000 clones; roughly 90% are singletons. The sample consisted of peripheral blood. Receptors were obtained from a man aged 60 to 69 with COVID-19, enrolled during active disease. Each CDR3 is given with its conserved first and last residue. The D gene is left open where the match is weak. Expanded clones get a size class; other rows say once, few or many, or leave the size out.

>TRBV5-1|TRBJ2-1|-|-
TGCGCCAGCAGCTTCGGGGGAGCCGGGTCGGACAATGAGCAGTTCTTC
CASSFGGAGSDNEQFF
>TRBV5-1|TRBJ1-4|-|-
TGCGCCAGCAGCTTGGAGGCTGGCGGAGGGGATGAAAAACTGTTTTTT
CASSLEAGGGDEKLFF
>TRBV5-4|TRBJ1-6|-|-
TGTGCCAGCAGCCCCGACAGCTCTCCCCTCCACTTT
CASSPDSSPLHF
>TRBV5-6|TRBJ2-1|-|-
TGTGCCAGCAGCCCGGGAGTCCTATCGGGCAATGAGCAGTTCTTC
CASSPGVLSGNEQFF
>TRBV9|TRBJ1-2|-|-
TGTGCCAGCAGCGTAGACATGGGAGGGGGTAACTATGGCTACACCTTC
CASSVDMGGGNYGYTF
>TRBV11-2|TRBJ1-6|TRBD1|once
TGTGCCAGCAGCTCCGACAGGGAAGAATCACCCCTCCACTTT
CASSSDREESPLHF
>TRBV11-2|TRBJ1-3|TRBD1|-
TGTGCCAGCAGCTCAAAAGGGACAGGAGGAAACACCATATATTTT
CASSSKGTGGNTIYF
>TRBV28|TRBJ1-5|TRBD1|-
TGTGCCAGCAGAATCACCGGGACAGCCAGCGATCAGCCCCAGCATTTT
CASRITGTASDQPQHF
>TRBV4-1|TRBJ1-4|TRBD1|-
TGCGCCAGCAGCCGGGGACAGGGACCAAATGAAAAACTGTTTTTT
CASSRGQGPNEKLFF
>TRBV19|TRBJ2-1|TRBD2|-
TGTGCCAGTAGCGGTACGGGACTAGCGGGAGATGAGCAGTTCTTC
CASSGTGLAGDEQFF
>TRBV7-2|TRBJ2-7|TRBD2|-
TGTGCCAGCAGCTTAGCAGCGGGAGAGGACTACGAGCAGTACTTC
CASSLAAGEDYEQYF
>TRBV5-1|TRBJ2-7|TRBD2|once
TGCGCCAGCAGCCTTTTAGCGGGATCGGTAAACGAGCAGTACTTC
CASSLLAGSVNEQYF
>TRBV4-3|TRBJ2-1|TRBD2|-
TGCGCCAGCAGCCAAGCCTTCCTAGCGGGAGTGAGGGAGCAGTTCTTC
CASSQAFLAGVREQFF
>TRBV4-3|TRBJ1-2|TRBD1|-
TGCGCCAGCAGCACCACGCGGACAGGGGACTATGGCTACACCTTC
CASSTTRTGDYGYTF
>TRBV11-3|TRBJ1-2|TRBD1|-
TGTGCCAGCAGCTTAGATCGAACAGGGGACGGGCCCTATGGCTACACCTTC
CASSLDRTGDGPYGYTF
>TRBV7-3|TRBJ2-2|TRBD1|-
TGTGCCAGCAGCCTCGACAGGGCTTTGGACGGGGAGCTGTTTTTT
CASSLDRALDGELFF
>TRBV19|TRBJ2-3|TRBD1|many
TGTGCCAGTAGTATTATACAGGGGCCCTATACGCAGTATTTT
CASSIIQGPYTQYF
>TRBV30|TRBJ2-2|-|-
TGTGCCTGGAGACAGGGAACTCAAACCACCGGGGAGCTGTTTTTT
CAWRQGTQTTGELFF
>TRBV7-6|TRBJ2-6|TRBD1|-
TGTGCCAGCAGCTTAGGACAGGGGGCTGGGGCCAACGTCCTGACTTTC
CASSLGQGAGANVLTF
>TRBV19|TRBJ1-1|TRBD1|-
TGTGCCAGTACCCGATGGGGGACAGGGGGCTCGGGCACTGAAGCTTTCTTT
CASTRWGTGGSGTEAFF
>TRBV18|TRBJ1-2|TRBD1|-
TGTGCCAGCTCACCACCATCGACAGGGCGCGATGATTATTATGGCTACACCTTC
CASSPPSTGRDDYYGYTF
>TRBV19|TRBJ2-1|-|-
TGTGCCAGTGGGTTGGGGGGAATCCGAAATGAGCAGTTCTTC
CASGLGGIRNEQFF
>TRBV30|TRBJ2-6|-|-
TGTGCCTGGACGTATGTGGGGGCCAACGTCCTGACTTTC
CAWTYVGANVLTF
>TRBV5-4|TRBJ2-1|TRBD2|-
TGTGCCAGCAGCTTGGTTAGCGGGCTATACAATGAGCAGTTCTTC
CASSLVSGLYNEQFF
>TRBV2|TRBJ2-3|-|-
TGTGCCAGCAGTGATAGTCTTGGAGCTAGCACAGATACGCAGTATTTT
CASSDSLGASTDTQYF
>TRBV11-2|TRBJ1-2|TRBD1|-
TGTGCCAGCAGCTTGGACAGGACTACACCAGGCTACACCTTC
CASSLDRTTPGYTF
>TRBV12-5|TRBJ1-2|-|-
TGTGCTAGTGGTTTGCCACGGACAGCACAAGGCTACACCTTC
CASGLPRTAQGYTF
>TRBV10-1|TRBJ1-5|TRBD1|-
TGCGCCAGCAGTGGGGGACAGGGAGTGCAGCCCCAGCATTTT
CASSGGQGVQPQHF
>TRBV2|TRBJ1-5|TRBD1|once
TGTGCCAGCAGCCTTGGACAGGGCAATCAGCCCCAGCATTTT
CASSLGQGNQPQHF
>TRBV4-2|TRBJ1-6|-|-
TGTGCCAGCAGCCCCCCACAGAATAATTCACCCCTCCACTTT
CASSPPQNNSPLHF